Sequencing of this T cell receptor beta chain was carried out in a study of cytomegalovirus exposure and HLA in healthy donors. Study findings and constraints: Versus the approximately 670-donor mean, an Asian-associated ancestry cluster reportedly showed fewer N-insertions in a later analysis. Productive rates of about 87% or about 30% were seen for most TCR beta V segments in an earlier analysis.

CDR1 and CDR2 (germline): MNHEY, SVGAGI. The CDR3 contains 12 residues. V gave up 10 bases and J gave up 2 bases, with 12 bases separating them. The primer mix had 60 Vbeta and 13 Jbeta primers. Some clones are missing from TCRdb's copy, which holds only in-frame ones; the method was immunoSEQ multiplex PCR. In the table there are approximately 110,000 clones, around 74% of which are singletons. As for this clone: Its antigen is unknown.

The specimen sequenced was PBMCs. This TCR was sampled from a woman in her forties or fifties in good health and CMV-seropositive. V gene TRBV6-5 combines with J gene TRBJ2-7, with D possibly matching TRBD1 (6 bases). CDR3 sequence: CATKGVPYEQYF. DNA for the CDR3: TGTGCCACCAAGGGGGTCCCCTACGAGCAGTACTTC.